This T cell receptor beta chain emerged from a study of T-cell reconstitution after alpha-beta-depleted transplantation in children. For TCRbeta, the library was prepared with unique molecular identifiers. TCRdb re-called the PCR reads through MiXCR, storing one row per CDR3 protein. The sample has some 490,000 distinct CDR3 sequences; about 12% are singletons. This clonotype was recorded at least ten times. Per germline, CDR1 SGDLS and CDR2 YYNGEE. V gave up 0 bases and J gave up 0 bases, with 22 bases separating them. The CDR3 has 19 amino acids. The input for sequencing was PBMCs from the stem cell graft donor, taken from the stem cell graft. The TCR originated in a human donor who donated a stem cell graft to a child with combined immunodeficiency. J is TRBJ2-7 and V is TRBV9; unclear D gene. The CDR3 sequence: CASSVVVRVSPLFSYEQYF. The CDR3 DNA reads as TGTGCCAGCAGCGTAGTAGTAAGGGTCTCGCCCCTATTCTCCTACGAGCAGTACTTC.